Below are 24 T cell receptor beta chains sequenced from a single sample in a study of shared clonotypes between healthy human individuals. Assay used: immunoSEQ multiplex PCR; TCRdb lists only in-frame clones, some missing. This sample carries about 460,000 clones, more than 70% of them seen once, and the ten largest clones take approximately 12%. Input material: PBMCs. These receptors all stem from a woman in her thirties or forties in good health. Some clones in this sample may be carry-over from other donors' samples.

This rearrangement joins TRBV21-1 to TRBJ1-1. TRBV21-1 is a known pseudogene. The CDR3 has 15 residues. The CDR3 nucleotides read TGTGCCAGCAGCAAAGTCCGGGCAGGGAACACTGAAGCTTTCTTT. Translation gives CASSKVRAGNTEAFF.

The chain combines TRBV18 with TRBJ2-1, with 10 bases aligning to TRBD2. Germline CDR1 KGHSH, CDR2 LQKENI. V trimming: 3 bases; J trimming: 15 bases; junction bases outside the gene matches: 20. This CDR3 is built from 17 residues. CDR3 sequence reads: CASSPPQREGRGRGGFF. The DNA of the CDR3 is TGTGCCAGCTCACCTCCCCAGCGGGAGGGCCGGGGCCGAGGCGGGTTCTTC.

Comment on this clone: At one boundary the junction diverges from the germline segment, which might be a read error. This sequence joins TRBV7-7 and TRBJ2-5, with D perhaps matching TRBD1 or TRBD2 (5 bases each). The CDR3 contains 13 residues. Per the germline V gene, CDR1 is SSHAT and CDR2 is FNYEAQ (reference sequence). The CDR3 is CASSKGREETQYF. The CDR3 DNA reads as TGTGCTAGCAGCAAGGGGCGGGAAGAGACCCAGTACTTC.

To note about this clone: A far larger clone is one base from this, pointing to a likely read error. The same CDR3 is also encoded by other DNA sequences in this sample. The gene calls are TRBV25-1 and TRBJ2-7; D may correspond to TRBD1 or TRBD2 (5 bases each). CDR1 and CDR2 from the germline V gene are MGHDK and SYGVNS. The ends were cut back, 3 bases at V and 2 bases at J, with 23 bases in the middle. CDR3 length equals 18 residues. CDR3 in DNA: TGTGCCAGCAGTGACCTGCCCCCGGGGCAGGGTTTGCCCTACGAGCAGTACTTC. Its protein product is CASSDLPPGQGLPYEQYF.

This sequence joins TRBV6-1 and TRBJ2-7; D is perhaps TRBD1 (5 bases). The CDR3 spans 13 residues. Germline loops: CDR1 MNHNS, CDR2 SASEGT. V lost 7 bases to trimming and J lost 3 bases, with 13 bases between them. The CDR3 nucleotides are TGTGCCAGCAAAAGGGGCCCAGACTACGAGCAGTACTTC. It translates to CASKRGPDYEQYF.

The chain employs TRBV5-6 and TRBJ2-5, with 10 bases fitting TRBD2. Looked up from germline, CDR1 is SGHDT and CDR2 is YYEEEE. The CDR3 consists of 16 residues. J was trimmed by 1 base and V by 0 bases; bases with no gene match: 3. CDR3 coding DNA: TGTGCCAGCAGCTTGGAACTAGCGGGAATCCAAGAGACCCAGTACTTC. Its translation: CASSLELAGIQETQYF. The full variable domain, with the rest looked up from reference TRBV5-6 and TRBJ2-5, is DAGVTQSPTHLIKTRGQQVTLRCSPKSGHDTVSWYQQALGQGPQFIFQYYEEEERQRGNFPDRFSGHQFPNYSSELNVNALLLGDSALYLCASSLELAGIQETQYFGPGTRLLVL.

In DNA form, the CDR3 reads TGTGCCAGCAGTGCAGAGGGATGGAACACTGAAGCTTTCTTT. Amino acids: CASSAEGWNTEAFF. The rearrangement links TRBV6-4 to TRBJ1-1; the D is unclear. This CDR3 contains 14 residues. Germline CDR1 reads MRHNA; CDR2 reads SNTAGT. Deletions cut 4 bases from V and 1 base from J, with 10 bases between.

This clone was counted at least ten times. Other DNA variants within this sample encode the same CDR3. The rearrangement links TRBV2 to TRBJ2-1; 12 bases match TRBD2. CDR1 SNHLY and CDR2 FYNNEI come from the germline V gene. The CDR3 is 16 residues long. V gave up 7 bases and J gave up 4 bases; unmatched junction bases: 8. CDR3 coding DNA: TGTGCCAGCACCCTAGCGGGAGGGCTAAATTACAATGAGCAGTTCTTC. Translating it yields CASTLAGGLNYNEQFF.

This clone was detected once. V and J are TRBV5-1 and TRBJ2-2; D gene unclear. The CDR3 has 13 residues. The V gene's germline CDR1 is SGHRS and CDR2 YFSETQ. V lost 0 bases, J lost 6 bases, and 6 bases lay in between. The CDR3 sequence: CASSLELAGELFF. DNA for the CDR3: TGCGCCAGCAGCTTGGAACTGGCCGGGGAGCTGTTTTTT.

The rearrangement links TRBV5-8 to TRBJ2-5; D tentatively fits TRBD1 or TRBD2 (5 bases each). With 2 bases removed from V and 4 bases from J, the gap between germline ends came to 12 bases. Germline V gene data show CDR1 as SGHTS and CDR2 as YDEGEE. The CDR3 length is 14 residues. Here the CDR3 DNA reads TGTGCCAGCAGCTTAAGAGGGACGGGAGAGACCCAGTACTTC. Its translation: CASSLRGTGETQYF.

The chain employs TRBV5-1 and TRBJ2-5, with D uncertain. The germline CDR1 and CDR2 sequences are SGHRS and YFSETQ. The CDR3 totals 11 residues. The germline V and J ends were trimmed by 4 bases and 5 bases, with 6 bases remaining between them. The CDR3 region is CASSRSETQYF. CDR3 in DNA: TGCGCCAGCAGCCGGTCGGAGACCCAGTACTTC.

This sequence joins TRBV5-4 and TRBJ2-4; 8 nucleotides align to TRBD2. Germline CDR1 reads SGHNT; CDR2 reads YYREEE (reference sequence). The CDR3 has 17 residues. V lost 3 bases and J lost 0; bases outside the gene matches: 8. The CDR3 loop reads CASSSRPSGGAKNIQYF. CDR3 DNA: TGTGCCAGCAGCTCCCGGCCCAGCGGGGGAGCCAAAAACATTCAGTACTTC.

The chain recombines TRBV7-9 with TRBJ2-4; D ambiguous. This CDR3 spans 13 amino acids. The V and J ends lost 5 bases and 9 bases respectively, with 14 bases between them. CDR1 is SEHNR and CDR2 is FQNEAQ in the germline V gene (reference sequence). As DNA, the CDR3 is TGTGCCAGCAGCCAAGGAACAGCGACCATTCAGTACTTC. Translation: CASSQGTATIQYF.

This clone was recorded many times. Additional DNA sequences in this sample encode the identical CDR3. The chain uses TRBV9 and TRBJ2-4; TRBD2 aligns across 13 bases. This CDR3 has 19 residues. The ends lost 4 bases at V and 1 base at J; junction bases unmatched: 11. CDR1 SGDLS and CDR2 YYNGEE come from the germline V gene. In nucleotides, the CDR3 is TGTGCCAGCAGCCCACCTTGGACTAGCGGGAGCGGGGCCAAAAACATTCAGTACTTC. This codes for CASSPPWTSGSGAKNIQYF.

For this clone: A junction end diverges from the germline sequence, so it may reflect a read error. The gene calls are TRBV5-4 and TRBJ1-2, with unresolved D. Germline V gives CDR1 SGHNT, CDR2 YYREEE (reference sequence). The CDR3 runs to 13 residues. This CDR3 is CASSFQGGPGYAF. CDR3 sequence (DNA): TGTGCCAGCAGCTTCCAAGGAGGCCCTGGCTACGCCTTC.

In the case of this clone: A much larger clone lies a single base off, so this may be a read error. The V call is TRBV7-9, the J call TRBJ1-1; D is unclear. This CDR3 is 13 amino acids long. Germline lookup yields CDR1 SEHNR and CDR2 FQNEAQ (reference sequence). Trimming took 6 bases from V and 0 from J, leaving 8 bases between them. This CDR3 is CASSWTVNTEAFF. The DNA of the CDR3 is TGTGCCAGCAGTTGGACGGTGAACACTGAAGCTTTCTTT.

The J gene is TRBJ1-1, the V gene TRBV5-6, with D uncertain. The V and J ends lost 4 bases and 7 bases respectively, with 11 bases between them. The V gene's germline CDR1 is SGHDT and CDR2 YYEEEE. This CDR3 is 12 amino acids long. The CDR3 here is CASSVLGFEAFF. For the CDR3, the DNA is TGTGCCAGCAGCGTCCTGGGGTTTGAAGCTTTCTTT.

As to this clone: A far larger clone is a single base away, which makes a read error likely. Because it lacks the conserved phenylalanine or tryptophan at the end, this CDR3 is likely a read error. The chain has TRBV2 and TRBJ2-7; perhaps TRBD1 as D (6 bases). Germline V lookup: CDR1 SNHLY, CDR2 FYNNEI. The CDR3 is 13 residues long. V was shortened by 6 bases and J by 2 bases, with 11 bases between the two germline ends. The CDR3 nucleotides are TGTGCCAGCAGACAGGGCCCTACCTACGAGCAGTACCTC. Translation: CASRQGPTYEQYL.

CDR3 loop: CASSLGVEAYEQYF. CDR3 coding DNA: TGTGCCAGCAGTTTAGGGGTAGAGGCCTACGAGCAGTACTTC. This chain uses TRBV28 with TRBJ2-7; D not certain. Germline assignment: CDR1 MDHEN and CDR2 SYDVKM. Trimming took 2 bases from V and 2 from J, leaving 10 bases between them. CDR3 size: 14 residues.

There are a few counts of this clone. This rearrangement joins TRBV6-1 to TRBJ1-5, with D uncertain. CDR3 length equals 13 residues. Trimming shortened V by 2 bases and J by 6 bases, and 8 bases separated the two germline ends. Germline lookup yields CDR1 MNHNS and CDR2 SASEGT. DNA of the CDR3: TGTGCCAGCAGTGAATTTGAGGGTCAGCCCCAGCATTTT. This gives the protein CASSEFEGQPQHF.

This clone appeared once. The V call is TRBV6-6, the J call TRBJ2-2; TRBD2 is a possible D gene (6 bases). CDR1 and CDR2 from the germline V gene are MNHNY and SVGAGI (reference sequence). CDR3 size: 16 residues. Trimming stripped 0 bases from V and 4 bases from J, with 12 bases between. The CDR3 protein is CASSYSSASVTGELFF. In nucleotides, the CDR3 is TGTGCCAGCAGTTACTCGAGTGCTAGCGTCACCGGGGAGCTGTTTTTT.

A word on this clone: The likely explanation is a read error, given a far larger clone one base away. The CDR3 sequence: CASSQELRGTDTQCF. The CDR3 DNA reads as TGCGCCAGCAGCCAGGAGCTTAGAGGGACAGATACGCAGTGTTTT. The chain combines TRBV4-3 with TRBJ2-3; the match to TRBD1 covers 7 bases. Looked up from germline, CDR1 is LGHNA and CDR2 is YSLEER. This CDR3 has 15 amino acids.

The rearrangement joins TRBV4-1 to TRBJ2-7; no definite D call. The CDR3 loop spans 13 amino acids. Germline values: CDR1 MGHRA, CDR2 YSYEKL. V gave up 1 base and J gave up 3 bases, with 7 bases separating them. CDR3 residues: CASSQAQLYEQYF. The DNA of the CDR3 is TGCGCCAGCAGCCAAGCGCAGCTCTACGAGCAGTACTTC.

This chain links TRBV29-1 with TRBJ2-5; 11 positions agree with TRBD2. The CDR3 loop spans 13 amino acids. With V trimmed by 4 bases and J by 4 bases, 2 bases remained unmatched. The germline CDR1 and CDR2 sequences are SQVTM and ANQGSEA. The CDR3 reads CSVVAGGTETQYF. Written as DNA, the CDR3 is TGCAGCGTTGTAGCGGGAGGGACAGAGACCCAGTACTTC.